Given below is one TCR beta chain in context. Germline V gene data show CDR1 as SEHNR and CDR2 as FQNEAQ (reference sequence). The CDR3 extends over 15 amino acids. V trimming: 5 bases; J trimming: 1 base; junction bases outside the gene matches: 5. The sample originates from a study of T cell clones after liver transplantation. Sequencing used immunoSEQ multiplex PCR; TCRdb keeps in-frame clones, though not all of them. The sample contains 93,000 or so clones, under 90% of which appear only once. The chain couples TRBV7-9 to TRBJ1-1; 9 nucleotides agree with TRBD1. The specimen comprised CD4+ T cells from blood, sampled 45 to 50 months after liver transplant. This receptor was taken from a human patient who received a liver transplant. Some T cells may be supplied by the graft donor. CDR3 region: CASSAPDRGNTEAFF. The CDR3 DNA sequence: TGTGCCAGCAGCGCCCCGGACAGGGGGAACACTGAAGCTTTCTTT.